These T cell receptor beta chains were read from a single sample in a study of T cell responses to AZD1222 COVID-19 vaccine. Clones were read by immunoSEQ multiplex PCR, and TCRdb kept only the in-frame ones, dropping some. In the table there are under 120,000 clones, around 94% of which are singletons. The sample consisted of peripheral blood, taken on day 0 of AZD1222 vaccination. Receptors originate from an adult in good health. CDR3s include the opening cysteine and the closing phenylalanine or tryptophan. The D gene is left open where the match is weak. The size field is filled for only some rows; it gives once, few, many or a size class.

>TRBJ1-5|TRBD1|-|TRBV5-1
CASRMGLDRGHRNQPQHF
TGCGCCAGCAGAATGGGGCTGGACAGGGGGCATAGGAATCAGCCCCAGCATTTT
>TRBJ1-2|TRBD1|-|TRBV5-6
CASSFTGGHGYTF
TGTGCCAGCAGCTTTACAGGGGGCCATGGCTACACCTTC
>TRBJ1-2|-|-|TRBV5-8
CATQTGRWDYGYTF
TGTGCCACCCAGACAGGACGTTGGGACTATGGCTACACCTTC
>TRBJ1-6|TRBD1|-|TRBV13
CASRDRAYNSPLHF
TGTGCCAGCAGGGACAGGGCTTATAATTCACCCCTCCACTTT
>TRBJ2-7|-|-|TRBV10-3
CAISVYIGQTYEQYF
TGTGCCATCAGTGTATACATAGGGCAGACCTACGAGCAGTACTTC
>TRBJ2-5|-|-|TRBV18
CASSPTQIQETQYF
TGTGCCAGCTCACCGACACAGATCCAAGAGACCCAGTACTTC
>TRBJ1-2|-|many|TRBV6-2/TRBV6-3
CASSPTANYGYTF
TGTGCCAGCAGTCCGACAGCGAACTATGGCTACACCTTC
>TRBJ1-2|-|-|TRBV5-6
CASSSTVGSGYTF
TGTGCCAGCAGCTCAACGGTGGGTTCTGGCTACACCTTC
>TRBJ2-2|TRBD2|-|TRBV30
CAWGLANTGELFF
TGTGCCTGGGGACTAGCGAACACCGGGGAGCTGTTTTTT
>TRBJ1-4|-|-|TRBV4-1
CASRIGLGNEKLFF
TGCGCCAGCCGGATTGGATTGGGCAATGAAAAACTGTTTTTT
>TRBJ1-2|-|-|TRBV5-1
CASSPGSQRNYGYTF
TGCGCCAGCAGCCCTGGGAGTCAACGCAACTATGGCTACACCTTC
>TRBJ2-7|TRBD2|-|TRBV28
CASSTPPSGQYF
TGTGCCAGCAGTACCCCCCCTAGCGGCCAGTACTTC
>TRBJ2-7|-|-|TRBV15
CATSRSGIYEQYF
TGTGCCACCAGCAGGAGTGGGATCTACGAGCAGTACTTC
>TRBJ2-4|TRBD1|few|TRBV29-1
CSVEDNLRQGAGIQYF
TGCAGCGTTGAAGATAACTTAAGGCAGGGGGCGGGCATTCAGTACTTC
>TRBJ1-5|-|-|TRBV13
CASSLGPPLTSAQHF
TGTGCCAGCAGCTTAGGCCCCCCTCTTACTTCGGCCCAGCATTTT
>TRBJ1-2|-|-|TRBV7-8
CASSLDWTTGYTF
TGTGCCAGCAGCTTAGACTGGACCACGGGCTACACCTTC
>TRBJ2-1|-|-|TRBV5-1
CASSSPTDMSEQFF
TGCGCCAGCAGCTCCCCAACAGACATGAGTGAGCAGTTCTTC
>TRBJ2-1|-|-|TRBV19
CASSPTDYYNEQFF
TGTGCCAGTAGTCCGACAGACTACTACAATGAGCAGTTCTTC
>TRBJ2-7|TRBD2|-|TRBV5-1
CASSLDGTSGSVNEQYF
TGCGCCAGCAGCTTGGACGGGACTAGCGGGAGCGTTAACGAGCAGTACTTC
>TRBJ2-3|-|few|TRBV15
CATSRDRGSADTQYF
TGTGCCACCAGCAGAGACAGAGGGAGTGCAGATACGCAGTATTTT
>TRBJ2-2|-|-|TRBV27
CASSGTVPPGELFF
TGTGCCAGCAGTGGGACGGTCCCCCCCGGGGAGCTGTTTTTT
>TRBJ2-7|TRBD1|-|TRBV10-3
CAISTGAILSYEQYF
TGTGCCATCAGTACAGGGGCGATTCTCTCCTACGAGCAGTACTTC
>TRBJ2-5|TRBD1|-|TRBV3-1/TRBV3-2
CASQGQQETQYF
TGTGCCAGCCAGGGACAGCAAGAGACCCAGTACTTC
>TRBJ1-2|-|once|TRBV7-6
CASSSWGSYGYTF
TGTGCCAGCAGCTCGTGGGGGTCCTATGGCTACACCTTC
>TRBJ1-2|-|-|TRBV28
CASSGGQDGYTF
TGTGCCAGCTCCGGGGGGCAAGATGGCTACACCTTC
>TRBJ2-1|-|-|TRBV6-4
CASSDGTDFEQFF
TGTGCCAGCAGTGACGGGACCGACTTCGAGCAGTTCTTC
>TRBJ1-3|-|-|TRBV30
CAWSVNIGGNTIYF
TGTGCCTGGAGTGTGAATATTGGGGGAAACACCATATATTTT
>TRBJ1-3|-|-|TRBV6-5
CASLATRGNTIYF
TGTGCCAGCTTAGCGACTCGTGGGAACACCATATATTTT
>TRBJ1-1|TRBD1|once|TRBV4-2
CASSPNQGQLNTEAFF
TGTGCCAGCAGCCCCAACCAGGGACAGTTGAACACTGAAGCTTTCTTT
>TRBJ1-1|-|-|TRBV2
CASSEGGNTEAFF
TGTGCCAGCAGTGAAGGGGGGAACACTGAAGCTTTCTTT
>TRBJ2-1|-|-|TRBV7-9
CASSSSGLGREQFF
TGTGCCAGCAGCTCCTCGGGACTGGGGAGGGAGCAGTTCTTC
>TRBJ2-7|-|-|TRBV20-1
CSARLDEQYF
TGCAGTGCTAGACTAGACGAGCAGTACTTC
>TRBJ2-5|-|-|TRBV4-1
CASSQGQPTGRWQETQYF
TGCGCCAGCAGCCAGGGACAGCCTACAGGGAGGTGGCAAGAGACCCAGTACTTC
>TRBJ1-2|-|-|TRBV28
CAVQSSGAPSYTF
TGTGCCGTCCAAAGCTCGGGTGCTCCGTCGTACACCTTC
>TRBJ1-2|TRBD1|-|TRBV28
CASSRDRGYGYTF
TGTGCCAGCAGTCGGGACAGGGGGTATGGCTACACCTTC
>TRBJ1-1|-|-|TRBV5-1
CASSLATGSSITEAFF
TGCGCCAGCAGCTTAGCCACAGGGAGTAGTATCACTGAAGCTTTCTTT
>TRBJ2-1|TRBD2|-|TRBV6-4
CASSDGTSDNNEQFF
TGTGCCAGCAGTGACGGCACTAGCGATAACAATGAGCAGTTCTTC
>TRBJ1-1|-|-|TRBV9
CASSREQMNTEAFF
TGTGCCAGCAGCCGGGAGCAGATGAACACTGAAGCTTTCTTT
>TRBJ1-4|TRBD1|-|TRBV2
CASRGTVNNEKLFF
TGTGCCAGTAGGGGGACAGTCAATAATGAAAAACTGTTTTTT
>TRBJ1-2|TRBD1|-|TRBV6-4
CASSDGTGAGYTF
TGTGCCAGCAGTGACGGGACAGGAGCCGGCTACACCTTC
>TRBJ1-6|-|once|TRBV27
CASSSSGTGNSPLHF
TGTGCCAGCAGTTCGTCCGGGACTGGGAATTCACCCCTCCACTTT